A selection of T cell receptor beta chains follows, all from one sample in a study of Ad26.COV2.S vaccination and SARS-CoV-2 variants. Measured with immunoSEQ multiplex PCR; TCRdb has only the in-frame clones, and not every one. The sample consists of about 350,000 clones, 92% of them appearing once. The starting material was peripheral blood, obtained after recovery from COVID-19. Receptor source: a human donor who had recovered from COVID-19. Both conserved end residues are part of each CDR3. D genes are given only for firm matches. Expanded clones get a size class; other rows say once, few or many, or leave the size out.

CASSQFRGGRTDTQYF,TGCGCCAGCAGCCAATTCCGCGGGGGACGCACAGATACGCAGTATTTT,once,TRBD2,TRBJ2-3,TRBV4-1
CASSGPGRSNSPLHF,TGTGCCAGCAGCGGACCGGGACGTAGTAATTCACCCCTCCACTTT,few,-,TRBJ1-6,TRBV11-2
CASLTRDRGNTEAFF,TGTGCCAGCCTTACCCGGGACAGGGGGAACACTGAAGCTTTCTTT,once,TRBD1,TRBJ1-1,TRBV6-5
CATTREFQETQYF,TGTGCCACTACGCGGGAGTTCCAAGAGACCCAGTACTTC,-,TRBD2,TRBJ2-5,TRBV6-5
CASSLKGNTEAFF,TGTGCCAGCAGTTTAAAGGGGAACACTGAAGCTTTCTTT,few,-,TRBJ1-1,TRBV12-3/TRBV12-4
CASSLGTSSYEQYF,TGCGCCAGCAGCCTCGGGACATCCTCCTACGAGCAGTACTTC,-,-,TRBJ2-7,TRBV5-1
CASRAASDSQYGYTF,TGTGCCAGCAGGGCCGCCTCGGACAGCCAGTATGGCTACACCTTC,-,-,TRBJ1-2,TRBV6-5
CASRPGQGFYTF,TGTGCCAGCAGACCGGGACAGGGGTTCTACACCTTC,-,TRBD1,TRBJ1-2,TRBV25-1
CSVDGAHTQYF,TGCAGCGTTGACGGGGCCCATACGCAGTATTTT,once,-,TRBJ2-3,TRBV29-1
CASRPPGSGANVLTF,TGTGCCAGCAGACCCCCAGGGTCCGGGGCCAACGTCCTGACTTTC,few,-,TRBJ2-6,TRBV7-9